The entry that follows covers one TCR beta chain sequence. The antigen is not known. This sample is drawn from a study of shared clonotypes between healthy human individuals. Study at large: Per donor, CD8 memory used one plate, CD8 naive used two, CD4 memory used three and CD4 naive used three. Whole-study findings and limits: It was expected that sequencing depth would affect clonotype sharing among donors.

The repertoire was sequenced with immunoSEQ multiplex PCR; TCRdb's copy has only in-frame clones and lacks some. The table shows more than 2 million clones, with 95% occurring only once. V shed 6 bases and J shed 0 bases, with 10 bases lying between them. The V gene's germline CDR1 is ENHRY and CDR2 SYGVKD. This CDR3 spans 14 amino acids. The receptor comes from a man between 18 and 35 years old in good health. Sequencing was carried out using naive CD4+ T cells sorted from blood. Subset of the sample: CD45RA+ positively selected. The chain employs TRBV10-3 and TRBJ2-3; D gene ambiguous. The CDR3, as DNA: TGTGCCATCAGGGAAACGACGAGCACAGATACGCAGTATTTT. This encodes CAIRETTSTDTQYF.